This T cell receptor beta chain was captured in a study of blood T cell repertoires in COVID-19. Generated by immunoSEQ multiplex PCR, the TCRdb table keeps only in-frame clones and is missing some. Among 250,000 to 350,000 clones listed, about 88% were seen once. V lost 5 bases and J lost 0, with 7 bases in between. Germline V gene sequence: CDR1 GTSNPN, CDR2 SVGIG (reference sequence). CDR3 length: 12 amino acids. This clone appeared once. The TCR sequence derives from a human donor with COVID-19, enrolled during active disease. The donor label of this sample is uncertain. The V gene is TRBV30, the J gene TRBJ1-1, with D possibly TRBD1 on 5 matching bases. The sequenced material came from peripheral blood. The CDR3 loop is CAWADMNTEAFF. CDR3 sequence (DNA): TGTGCCTGGGCGGACATGAACACTGAAGCTTTCTTT.